These T cell receptor beta chains were read from a single sample in a study of cytotoxic CD8 clonotypes in ibrutinib-treated CLL. Repertoires were generated with immunoSEQ multiplex PCR, while TCRdb's copy carries only in-frame clones and drops some. The sample has 11,000 to 15,000 clones, roughly two thirds seen once; the top ten hold roughly two fifths. Sequenced material: PBMCs, taken before ibrutinib treatment. These receptors all come from a human donor with chronic lymphocytic leukemia. Both conserved end residues are part of each CDR3.

len	v_gene	CDR3aa
14	TRBV5-4	CASSFDRGTDTQYF
15	TRBV5-1	CASSPRQGLNQPQHF
13	TRBV19	CASSLAQMTEAFF
14	TRBV19	CASSIPGTLTEAFF
14	TRBV5-4	CASSFGQGTYEQYF
19	TRBV7-8	CASSYQSGTGGWGNQPQHF
14	TRBV7-9	CASQAGGPYNEQFF
16	TRBV5-4	CASSLAQGARRYEQYF
13	TRBV19	CASSIGFSYEQYF
15	TRBV11-2	CASSPRDSWITEAFF
18	TRBV10-2	CASRGLAGDQSSTDTQYF
13	TRBV5-1	CASSLAETSEQYF
11	TRBV29-1	CSVTGDYGYTF
19	TRBV5-4	CASSLELTSGELPYNEQFF
14	TRBV5-5	CASDAGTGTEKLFF
16	TRBV11-2	CASSLGGQVYTGELFF
16	TRBV11-2	CASSADSLYSNQPQHF
13	TRBV27	CASSLSEQVEAFF
16	TRBV7-9	CASSSTGQLFVETQYF
13	TRBV29-1	CSVPPRGARGYTF
14	TRBV5-1	CASSLGSSKNIQYF
14	TRBV2	CASSLQAGTYEQYF
12	TRBV19	CASSFVGTEAFF
14	TRBV30	CALEMGYGVNTIYF
16	TRBV18	CASSVSIGWGQETQYF
15	TRBV5-4	CASSLDRDRYYGYTF
14	TRBV12-5	CASVPPLRVGELFF
15	TRBV10-3	CAISPDRAHQETQYF
13	TRBV4-1	CASSFDRGTEAFF
16	TRBV5-4	CASSSGGGGQVTEAFF
14	TRBV19	CASRGKQGPRPLHF
15	TRBV19	CASSLSGGAVETQYF
16	TRBV11-2	CASSLGTSGGRQTQYF
16	TRBV5-4	CASSLGGQGALDEQYF
15	TRBV29-1	CSVAGTVNTNYGYTF
13	TRBV2	CASSDRQPYEQYF
16	TRBV5-1	CASSPEGGLGKNIQYF
15	TRBV10-3	CAISAGDRYTDTQYF
14	TRBV7-9	CASSLTGANTEAFF
14	TRBV5-1	CASSLAGPLSEQFF
17	TRBV27	CASSRIQGRLGNQPQHF
14	TRBV6-1	CASSEADSGNTIYF
19	TRBV11-2	CASSLQFLWYKGPSGELFF
13	TRBV19	CASTRDGWQPQHF
17	TRBV10-1	CASSVRTGTTMNTEAFF
14	TRBV4-3	CASSQDRSRDGYTF
11	TRBV20-1	CSARGQAEQYF
12	TRBV4-1	CASSQFDTEAFF
11	TRBV19	CASSIDETQYF
13	TRBV2	CASSETGGRGAFF
14	TRBV11-2	CASSLFRGEETQYF
16	TRBV11-2	CASSYDGISTNEKLFF
15	TRBV19	CASSIFRGAFGGYTF